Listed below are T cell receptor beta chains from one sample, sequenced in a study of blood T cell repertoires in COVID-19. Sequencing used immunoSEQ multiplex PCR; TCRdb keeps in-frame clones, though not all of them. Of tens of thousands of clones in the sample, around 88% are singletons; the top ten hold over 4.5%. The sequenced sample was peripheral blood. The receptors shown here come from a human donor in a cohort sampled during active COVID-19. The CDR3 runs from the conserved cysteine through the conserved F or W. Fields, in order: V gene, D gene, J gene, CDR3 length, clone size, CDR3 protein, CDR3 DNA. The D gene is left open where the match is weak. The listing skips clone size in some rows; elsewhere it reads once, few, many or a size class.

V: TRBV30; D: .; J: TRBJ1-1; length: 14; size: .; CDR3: CAWSVGLHWGQSFF; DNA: TGTGCCTGGAGTGTGGGATTGCATTGGGGCCAATCTTTCTTT
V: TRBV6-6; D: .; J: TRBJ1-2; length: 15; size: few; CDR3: CASSYSIGRGYGYTF; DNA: TGTGCCAGCAGTTACTCGATCGGGAGGGGGTATGGCTACACCTTC
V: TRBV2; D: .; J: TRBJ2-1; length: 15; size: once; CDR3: CASSEFGGGHNEQFF; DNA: TGTGCCAGCAGTGAGTTCGGAGGGGGCCACAATGAGCAGTTCTTC
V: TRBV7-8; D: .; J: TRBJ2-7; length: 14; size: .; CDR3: CASSPGSAAYEQYF; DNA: TGTGCCAGCAGCCCTGGGAGCGCGGCCTACGAGCAGTACTTC
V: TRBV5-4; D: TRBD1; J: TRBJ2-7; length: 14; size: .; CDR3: CASSWGQGVYEQYF; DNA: TGTGCCAGCAGCTGGGGACAGGGGGTTTACGAGCAGTACTTC
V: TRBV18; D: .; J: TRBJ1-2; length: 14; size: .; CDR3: CASSPSGSRDGYTF; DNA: TGTGCCAGCTCACCGTCCGGCTCGAGGGATGGCTACACCTTC
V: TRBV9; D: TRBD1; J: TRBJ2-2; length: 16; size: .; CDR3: CASSVVRAGGRGELFF; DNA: TGTGCCAGCAGCGTAGTAAGGGCAGGGGGCCGCGGGGAGCTGTTTTTT
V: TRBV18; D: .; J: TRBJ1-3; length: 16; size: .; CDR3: CASSPRDSRSGNTIYF; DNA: TGTGCCAGCTCACCTCGTGACAGCCGCTCTGGAAACACCATATATTTT
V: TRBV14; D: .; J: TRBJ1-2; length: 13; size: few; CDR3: CASSNEGGYGYTF; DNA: TGTGCCAGCAGCAACGAAGGGGGCTATGGCTACACCTTC
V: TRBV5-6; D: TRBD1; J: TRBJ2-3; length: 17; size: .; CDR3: CASSFTGTGRPGDTQYF; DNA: TGTGCCAGCAGCTTCACCGGGACAGGGAGGCCTGGGGATACGCAGTATTTT
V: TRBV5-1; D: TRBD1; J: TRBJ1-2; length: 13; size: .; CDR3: CASSSGTGDGYTF; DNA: TGCGCCAGCAGCTCCGGGACAGGGGATGGCTACACCTTC
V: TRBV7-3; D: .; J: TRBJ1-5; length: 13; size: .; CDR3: CASSPGGGQPQHF; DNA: TGTGCCAGCAGCCCCGGTGGAGGGCAGCCCCAGCATTTT
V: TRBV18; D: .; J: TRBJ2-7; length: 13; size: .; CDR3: CASSPIQGYEQYF; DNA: TGTGCCAGCTCACCTATACAGGGCTACGAGCAGTACTTC
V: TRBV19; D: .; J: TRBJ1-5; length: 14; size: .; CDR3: CATQGVSSNQPQHF; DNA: TGTGCCACCCAAGGGGTTTCTAGCAATCAGCCCCAGCATTTT
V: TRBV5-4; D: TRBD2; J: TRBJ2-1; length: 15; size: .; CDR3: CASRPGGALYNEQFF; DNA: TGTGCCAGCAGACCCGGGGGGGCGCTCTACAATGAGCAGTTCTTC
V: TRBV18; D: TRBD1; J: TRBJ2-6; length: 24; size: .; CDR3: CASSRIFAIQLPRDRGTGANVLTF; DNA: TGTGCCAGCTCACGCATTTTCGCGATACAATTACCCCGGGACAGGGGGACTGGGGCCAACGTCCTGACTTTC
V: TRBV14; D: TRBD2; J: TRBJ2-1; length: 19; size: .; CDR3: CASSQEGSGAVLSYNEQFF; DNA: TGTGCCAGCAGCCAAGAAGGTAGCGGGGCCGTTCTCTCCTACAATGAGCAGTTCTTC
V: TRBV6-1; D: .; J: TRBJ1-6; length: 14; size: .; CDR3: CASSEGTGGSPLHF; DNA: TGTGCCAGCAGTGAGGGGACTGGGGGTTCACCCCTCCACTTT
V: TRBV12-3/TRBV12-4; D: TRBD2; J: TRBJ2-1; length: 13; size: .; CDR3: CASTRGVYNEQFF; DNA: TGTGCCAGCACACGGGGGGTCTACAATGAGCAGTTCTTC
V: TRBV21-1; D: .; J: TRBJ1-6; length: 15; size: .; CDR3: CASSKAGGHNSPLHF; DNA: TGTGCCAGCAGCAAAGCCGGGGGGCATAATTCACCCCTCCACTTT
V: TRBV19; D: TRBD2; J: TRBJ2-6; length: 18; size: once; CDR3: CASSLWGGGTTGANVLTF; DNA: TGTGCCAGTAGTTTGTGGGGGGGAGGGACTACTGGGGCCAACGTCCTGACTTTC
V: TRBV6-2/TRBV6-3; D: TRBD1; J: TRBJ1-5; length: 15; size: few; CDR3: CASSYGTGGTQPQHF; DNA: TGTGCCAGCAGTTACGGGACAGGGGGCACTCAGCCCCAGCATTTT
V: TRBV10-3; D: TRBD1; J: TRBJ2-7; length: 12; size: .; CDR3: CAISEQGYEQYF; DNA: TGTGCCATCAGTGAACAGGGGTACGAGCAGTACTTC
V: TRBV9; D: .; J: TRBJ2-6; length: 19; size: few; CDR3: CASSVGPDPGGTDASVLTF; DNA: TGTGCCAGCAGCGTAGGTCCGGATCCGGGCGGGACAGACGCATCCGTGTTGACTTTC
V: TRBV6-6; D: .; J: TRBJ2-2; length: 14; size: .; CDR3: CASSVQGKAGELFF; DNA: TGTGCCAGCAGTGTACAGGGAAAGGCCGGGGAGCTGTTTTTT
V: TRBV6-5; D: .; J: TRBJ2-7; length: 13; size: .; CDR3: CASSPTGTYEQYF; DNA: TGTGCCAGCAGTCCGACAGGAACCTACGAGCAGTACTTC